The 31 T cell receptor beta chains reported below all come from one sample, sequenced in a study of T cells in Graves' hyperthyroidism and ophthalmopathy. It was RNA transcripts that yielded the amplified TCR beta CDR3 regions. The HTBI set primed first-round TCR CDR3 RT-PCR. TCRdb analysed the multiplex PCR reads with MiXCR anew, one entry per CDR3 protein. Here the sample spans over 500,000 distinct CDR3 sequences, roughly a sixth being singletons. Material for sequencing was blood. The receptors here all came from a woman aged 25 to 39 with Graves' ophthalmopathy.

This clonotype was seen ten or more times. CDR3 DNA: TGTGCCAGCAGTTACCCCGCAGGGTACGAGACCCAGTACTTC. Its translation is CASSYPAGYETQYF. The chain links TRBV12-3 or TRBV12-4 to TRBJ2-5; perhaps TRBD1 as D (5 bases). V shed 4 bases and J shed 5 bases, with 14 bases lying between them. This CDR3 has 14 amino acids.

This clonotype was counted ten times or more. The V and J genes are TRBV7-8 and TRBJ2-7, with 13 bases lining up with TRBD2. V lost 2 bases and J lost 6; bases outside the gene matches: 4. The CDR3 spans 15 residues. Germline CDR1 SGHVS, CDR2 FQNEAQ. The CDR3 bases are TGTGCCAGCAGCTTAAAAGGACTAGCGGGAGTCGAGCAGTACTTC. Amino acid sequence: CASSLKGLAGVEQYF.

At least ten counts were recorded for this clonotype. This chain uses TRBV5-1 with TRBJ1-6; D unresolved. The germline gives CDR1 SGHRS, CDR2 YFSETQ. Trimming took off 1 base at V and 10 bases at J, with 9 bases between the two ends. The CDR3 sequence is 13 residues long. DNA of the CDR3: TGCGCCAGCAGCTTGAGAGGGAACTCACCCCTCCACTTT. It yields the protein CASSLRGNSPLHF.

In this sample, this clonotype turned up many times. The chain has TRBV27 and TRBJ2-7, with a tentative D call TRBD1 (6 bases). V lost 4 bases, J lost 3 bases, and 13 bases lay in between. Germline V gene sequence: CDR1 MNHEY, CDR2 SMNVEV (reference sequence). This CDR3 comprises 14 residues. Here the CDR3 DNA reads TGTGCCAGCAGTTCCATCACAGGGAACTACGAGCAGTACTTC. Its translation: CASSSITGNYEQYF.

This clonotype was observed at least ten times. The DNA of the CDR3 is TGTGCCAGCAGCTCGCCGGGACGGCTAAACACCATATATTTT. Protein sequence: CASSSPGRLNTIYF. The chain has TRBV7-9 and TRBJ1-3, with TRBD1 as a possible D gene (5 bases). Germline loops: CDR1 SEHNR, CDR2 FQNEAQ (reference sequence). The CDR3 is 14 residues long. Trimming stripped 4 bases from V and 6 bases from J, with 13 bases between.

This clonotype was seen many times. This chain connects TRBV12-3 or TRBV12-4 to TRBJ1-1; 10 bases line up with TRBD1. This CDR3 region has 16 residues. The ends lost 6 bases at V and 2 bases at J; junction bases unmatched: 9. The CDR3 coding sequence is TGTGCCAGCAGGACATGGGACAGGGGCCCTAACACTGAAGCTTTCTTT. It is translated as CASRTWDRGPNTEAFF.

This clonotype came up many times. The chain links TRBV2 to TRBJ2-7; 8 bases are shared with TRBD1. CDR1 and CDR2 from the germline V gene are SNHLY and FYNNEI. V was pared by 4 bases and J by 3 bases, with 5 bases of the junction left unmatched. There are 14 residues in the CDR3. The CDR3: CASSAGQAGYEQYF. Here the CDR3 DNA reads TGTGCCAGCAGTGCGGGACAGGCCGGCTACGAGCAGTACTTC. The full variable domain, completed using reference TRBV2 and TRBJ2-7, is EPEVTQTPSHQVTQMGQEVILRCVPISNHLYFYWYRQILGQKVEFLVSFYNNEISEKSEIFDDQFSVERPDGSNFTLKIRSTKLEDSAMYFCASSAGQAGYEQYFGPGTRLTVT.

In this sample, this clonotype turned up once. V and J are TRBV28 and TRBJ1-6, with unresolved D. CDR3 length: 15 amino acids. The germline CDR1 and CDR2 sequences are MDHEN and SYDVKM. Trimming removed 5 bases from V and 4 bases from J, with 12 bases in between. The CDR3 reads CASSRAGDYNSPLHF. The CDR3 DNA sequence: TGTGCCAGCAGTCGGGCCGGGGATTATAATTCACCCCTCCACTTT.

The rearrangement uses TRBV9 and TRBJ2-7; 10 bases are shared with TRBD1. With V trimmed by 3 bases and J by 0 bases, 6 bases remained unmatched. Germline lookup yields CDR1 SGDLS and CDR2 YYNGEE. CDR3 length: 16 residues. Written as DNA, the CDR3 is TGTGCCAGCAGCGCAGGTGGGACAGGGGCCTCCTACGAGCAGTACTTC. Translating gives CASSAGGTGASYEQYF.

This clonotype was recorded once. DNA of the CDR3: TGCAGTGCTATGGGGACAGAACTCTACGAGCAGTACTTC. Translation: CSAMGTELYEQYF. The chain combines TRBV20-1 with TRBJ2-7, with TRBD1 identical over 7 bases. Trimming cost V 4 bases and J 3 bases; bases outside gene matches: 6. Looked up from germline, CDR1 is DFQATT and CDR2 is SNEGSKA (reference sequence). The CDR3 contains 13 residues.

The V gene is TRBV6-1, the J gene TRBJ2-5; the D gene is possibly TRBD1 (5 bases). This CDR3 region has 13 residues. Deletions cut 7 bases from V and 5 bases from J, with 14 bases between. Germline V lookup: CDR1 MNHNS, CDR2 SASEGT. The CDR3 loop is CASTRQGWETQYF. The CDR3 DNA reads TGTGCCAGCACTCGGCAGGGTTGGGAGACCCAGTACTTC.

This clonotype was observed many times. This chain links TRBV7-8 with TRBJ2-5, with D perhaps matching TRBD2 (6 bases). The V and J ends lost 1 base and 4 bases respectively, with 10 bases between them. Germline lookup yields CDR1 SGHVS and CDR2 FQNEAQ. The CDR3 has 14 amino acids. In DNA, the CDR3 is TGTGCCAGCAGCTTAGGTTACGGGAGAGAGACCCAGTACTTC. Translation: CASSLGYGRETQYF. The full variable domain, its missing parts supplied by reference TRBV7-8 and TRBJ2-5, is GAGVSQSPRYKVAKRGQDVALRCDPISGHVSLFWYQQALGQGPEFLTYFQNEAQLDKSGLPSDRFFAERPEGSVSTLKIQRTQQEDSAVYLCASSLGYGRETQYFGPGTRLLVL.

This clonotype was detected only a few times. The chain employs TRBV7-9 and TRBJ2-7, with D perhaps TRBD1 (5 bases). The CDR3 spans 16 residues. V shed 3 bases and J shed 3 bases, with 18 bases lying between them. In germline, CDR1 is SEHNR, CDR2 FQNEAQ (reference sequence). CDR3 sequence: CASSFPIRGGLYEQYF. The CDR3 DNA reads as TGTGCCAGCAGCTTCCCTATTAGGGGCGGCCTCTACGAGCAGTACTTC.

This clonotype showed up many times. This chain uses TRBV6-5 with TRBJ1-1, with D unresolved. The germline CDR1 and CDR2 sequences are MNHEY and SVGAGI. Trimming took 0 bases from V and 1 from J, leaving 9 bases between them. This CDR3 comprises 15 residues. The DNA for the CDR3 is TGTGCCAGCAGTTACTCAGGCCCATGGAACACTGAAGCTTTCTTT. As protein: CASSYSGPWNTEAFF.

The chain has TRBV29-1 and TRBJ1-3, with D unresolved. The CDR3 runs 13 residues. The germline V gene encodes CDR1 SQVTM and CDR2 ANQGSEA. V lost 1 base to trimming and J lost 3 bases, with 7 bases between them. The CDR3 loop reads CSVEGAGGNTIYF. The CDR3 DNA reads TGCAGCGTTGAAGGGGCAGGTGGAAACACCATATATTTT. Together with reference TRBV29-1 and TRBJ1-3, the CDR3 gives the full variable domain: SAVISQKPSRDICQRGTSLTIQCQVDSQVTMMFWYRQQPGQSLTLIATANQGSEATYESGFVIDKFPISRPNLTFSTLTVSNMSPEDSSIYLCSVEGAGGNTIYFGEGSWLTVV.

This clonotype has only a few counts. This rearrangement joins TRBV27 to TRBJ2-7, with D perhaps TRBD1 (6 bases). Germline CDR1 is MNHEY and CDR2 is SMNVEV (reference sequence). With 7 bases removed from V and 0 bases from J, the gap between germline ends came to 19 bases. The CDR3 loop spans 16 amino acids. CDR3 sequence reads: CASTQWRQGNSYEQYF. The CDR3 bases are TGTGCCAGCACCCAATGGCGCCAGGGGAACTCCTACGAGCAGTACTTC.

This clonotype was seen a handful of times. This chain connects TRBV18 to TRBJ1-2; D not resolved. The V gene lost 2 bases and the J gene lost 3 bases, with 7 bases spanning the gap. CDR1 is KGHSH, CDR2 LQKENI, per germline. The CDR3 runs to 13 residues. Here the CDR3 DNA reads TGTGCCAGCTCACCATCTCAAGACTATGGCTACACCTTC. Its translation: CASSPSQDYGYTF.

This clonotype occurred many times. The chain links TRBV20-1 to TRBJ1-6; D ambiguous. With 3 bases removed from V and 10 bases from J, the gap between germline ends came to 10 bases. The CDR3 consists of 12 residues. CDR1 and CDR2 (germline): DFQATT, SNEGSKA (reference sequence). The CDR3 region has the DNA TGCAGTGCTAGGGGCTTGGGGTCACCCCTCCACTTT. Translated, it gives CSARGLGSPLHF.

This clonotype came up a few times. The chain uses TRBV10-2 and TRBJ2-1; D uncertain. This CDR3 is built from 13 residues. The V end lost 3 bases, the J end lost 2 bases, and 5 bases lay between the germline ends. The V gene's germline CDR1 is WSHSY and CDR2 SAAADI. CDR3 loop: CASSDYTYNEQFF. In DNA form, the CDR3 reads TGCGCCAGCAGTGACTACACCTACAATGAGCAGTTCTTC.

This clonotype showed up just a few times. The V call is TRBV4-1, the J call TRBJ1-1; 9 nucleotides agree with TRBD1. V was pared by 1 base and J by 0 bases, with 0 bases of the junction left unmatched. Germline loops: CDR1 MGHRA, CDR2 YSYEKL. The CDR3 spans 15 residues. For the CDR3, the DNA is TGCGCCAGCAGCCAAGGGACAGGGGTGAACACTGAAGCTTTCTTT. Translated, it gives CASSQGTGVNTEAFF.

This clonotype was recorded at least ten times. The V call is TRBV2, the J call TRBJ1-1; 9 nucleotides agree with TRBD1. The germline V gene has CDR1 SNHLY and CDR2 FYNNEI. Trimming cost V 5 bases and J 5 bases; bases outside gene matches: 6. This CDR3 has 14 residues. The CDR3 reads CASSWGQGGTEAFF. CDR3 sequence (DNA): TGTGCCAGCAGTTGGGGACAGGGAGGGACTGAAGCTTTCTTT.

The rearrangement joins TRBV28 to TRBJ1-2, with D perhaps matching TRBD1 (6 bases). Germline-derived CDR1 and CDR2 are MDHEN and SYDVKM. CDR3 length: 12 amino acids. V dropped 2 bases and J dropped 13 bases, with 14 bases sitting between them. The CDR3 DNA reads as TGTGCCAGCAGTTTAGGGGGCGTTAAGTCCACCTTC. Amino acids: CASSLGGVKSTF.

The J gene is TRBJ1-2, the V gene TRBV6-2 or TRBV6-3, with unresolved D. This CDR3 has 14 amino acids. V dropped 2 bases and J dropped 5 bases, with 12 bases sitting between them. CDR1 and CDR2 from the germline V gene are MNHEY and SVGEGT. CDR3 bases: TGTGCCAGCAGTTACGCAGCTACGCTATATGGCTACACCTTC. Amino acids: CASSYAATLYGYTF.

This clonotype appeared many times. The J gene is TRBJ1-2, the V gene TRBV6-5; a weak D match, TRBD1 (6 bases). Germline values: CDR1 MNHEY, CDR2 SVGAGI. The CDR3 sequence is 15 residues long. The germline V and J ends were trimmed by 2 bases and 4 bases, with 14 bases remaining between them. CDR3 residues: CASSYLGGRVYGYTF. For the CDR3, the DNA is TGTGCCAGCAGTTACCTAGGGGGAAGGGTCTATGGCTACACCTTC.

There are many counts of this clonotype. The chain is built from TRBV27 and TRBJ2-3; 11 nucleotides line up with TRBD2. Trimming took 4 bases from V and 3 from J; bases not matched to a gene: 6. The germline V gene has CDR1 MNHEY and CDR2 SMNVEV (reference sequence). The CDR3 length is 16 residues. As DNA, the CDR3 is TGTGCCAGCAGTTCCGAGTCTAGCGGGAGGACAGATACGCAGTATTTT. Encoded protein: CASSSESSGRTDTQYF.

This chain joins TRBV4-2 and TRBJ1-5, with D uncertain. Between the trimmed V and J ends, which lost 3 bases and 4 bases, there was a span of 10 bases. Germline V gene data show CDR1 as LGHNA and CDR2 as YNFKEQ. CDR3 length: 14 residues. This CDR3 reads CASSQASKNQPQHF. The DNA of the CDR3 is TGTGCCAGCAGCCAGGCCTCGAAGAATCAGCCCCAGCATTTT.

The table lists this clonotype with a few counts. The V gene is TRBV20-1, the J gene TRBJ2-7; TRBD2 agrees at 11 bases. V shed 4 bases, J shed 3 bases, and the junction held 8 bases outside the gene matches. The CDR3 extends over 15 amino acids. Looked up from germline, CDR1 is DFQATT and CDR2 is SNEGSKA (reference sequence). The CDR3 nucleotides read TGCAGTGCTAATAGGGCCGGGACTAGCGGCTACGAGCAGTACTTC. Amino acids: CSANRAGTSGYEQYF.

In this sample, this clonotype turned up many times. The chain recombines TRBV27 with TRBJ2-5; D ambiguous. This CDR3 has 13 residues. Between the trimmed V and J ends, which lost 2 bases and 4 bases, there was a span of 8 bases. The germline gives CDR1 MNHEY, CDR2 SMNVEV (reference sequence). The CDR3, as DNA: TGTGCCAGCAGTTTAAGAGTAGCAGAGACCCAGTACTTC. Its protein is CASSLRVAETQYF.

This clonotype was seen more than once but under ten times. This chain joins TRBV28 and TRBJ1-3, with a weak D call TRBD1 (5 bases). CDR3 length: 15 residues. The germline gives CDR1 MDHEN, CDR2 SYDVKM. The V end was cut by 10 bases, the J end by 0 bases, with 16 bases between. The CDR3 here is CATGPEKFSGNTIYF. The CDR3 DNA is TGTGCCACGGGGCCAGAAAAATTCTCTGGAAACACCATATATTTT.

Regarding this clonotype: One base away lies a much larger clone, so this may be a sequencing read error. The V call is TRBV5-5, the J call TRBJ1-1; D ambiguous. Per the germline V gene, CDR1 is SGHKS and CDR2 is YYEKEE (reference sequence). The CDR3 covers 14 residues. V lost 1 base and J lost 1, with 8 bases in between. The CDR3 spells CASSLYWKNTEAFF. CDR3 in DNA: TGTGCCAGCAGCTTGTACTGGAAGAACACTGAAGCTTTCTTT. Variable domain in full (rest from reference TRBV5-5 and TRBJ1-1): DAGVTQSPTHLIKTRGQQVTLRCSPISGHKSVSWYQQVLGQGPQFIFQYYEKEERGRGNFPDRFSARQFPNYSSELNVNALLLGDSALYLCASSLYWKNTEAFFGQGTRLTVV.

The chain combines TRBV11-3 with TRBJ2-2, with D maybe TRBD1 (6 bases). This CDR3 contains 14 residues. The germline V gene has CDR1 SGHNT and CDR2 YENEEA. Trimming shortened V by 5 bases and J by 5 bases, and 12 bases separated the two germline ends. The CDR3 sequence: CASSLGHKTGELFF. Written as DNA, the CDR3 is TGTGCCAGCAGCCTGGGACACAAAACCGGGGAGCTGTTTTTT.